The 28 T cell receptor beta chains presented below share a single source sample, sequenced in a study of glioma-infiltrating T cells. The iRepertoire nested amplicon-rescue multiplex PCR amplified TCR alpha and beta CDR3s from RNA. TCRdb re-called the multiplex PCR reads with MiXCR, one entry per CDR3 protein. The table has approximately 45,000 distinct CDR3 sequences, more than 20% seen once. Source material: glioma tissue, nonneoplastic brain tissue, or PBMCs (not recorded which). The receptors come from a human donor with low-grade glioma or glioblastoma, undergoing nonglioma brain surgery, or in good health (not recorded which).

This clonotype was seen at least ten times. A junction end diverges from the germline sequence, so it may reflect a read error. The CDR3 spells CASSQSGVSQLEHF. CDR3 in DNA: TGTGCCAGCAGTCAGTCGGGGGTGAGCCAATTGGAGCACTTC. The chain is built from TRBV28 and TRBJ2-5, with D perhaps TRBD2 (6 bases). CDR1 is MDHEN and CDR2 is SYDVKM in the germline V gene. The CDR3 is made up of 14 amino acids.

This clonotype was seen repeatedly, ten times or more. J is TRBJ1-1 and V is TRBV7-9; no definite D call. The V end lost 5 bases, the J end lost 1 base, and 11 bases lay between the germline ends. Germline V lookup: CDR1 SEHNR, CDR2 FQNEAQ (reference sequence). This CDR3 region has 14 residues. CDR3 nucleotides: TGTGCCAGCAGCCCCGCCTCTCCGAACACTGAAGCTTTCTTT. This translates into CASSPASPNTEAFF.

The J gene is TRBJ2-1, the V gene TRBV5-4; D is perhaps TRBD1 (6 bases). V was cut by 5 bases and J by 7 bases, with 16 bases left in between. Germline V gene data show CDR1 as SGHNT and CDR2 as YYREEE (reference sequence). The CDR3 loop spans 14 amino acids. In DNA form, the CDR3 reads TGTGCCAGCAGAATAGGGACATATGAGAATGAGCAGTTCTTC. It yields the protein CASRIGTYENEQFF.

In this sample, this clonotype turned up once. The chain has TRBV20-1 and TRBJ1-5; 12 nucleotides match TRBD1. The CDR3 length is 17 residues. J was trimmed by 0 bases and V by 5 bases; bases with no gene match: 8. Germline CDR1 reads DFQATT; CDR2 reads SNEGSKA (reference sequence). The DNA of the CDR3 is TGCAGTGCTTTCCGGGACAGGGGGCCCTATAGCAATCAGCCCCAGCATTTT. Amino acid sequence: CSAFRDRGPYSNQPQHF.

This clonotype was observed at least ten times. The J gene is TRBJ2-3, the V gene TRBV4-1; D gene ambiguous. This CDR3 is 15 amino acids long. Per germline, CDR1 MGHRA and CDR2 YSYEKL. V lost 2 bases and J lost 2, with 11 bases in between. In DNA, the CDR3 is TGCGCCAGCAGCCAACTACTGATCGACACAGATACGCAGTATTTT. This translates into CASSQLLIDTDTQYF.

This clonotype was observed many times. The chain is built from TRBV6-6 and TRBJ2-7; D unclear. In germline, CDR1 is MNHNY, CDR2 SVGAGI (reference sequence). This CDR3 comprises 11 residues. The V end was cut by 2 bases, the J end by 5 bases, with 4 bases between. The CDR3, as DNA: TGTGCCAGCAGTTACATGGACGAGCAGTACTTC. Encoded protein: CASSYMDEQYF.

As to this clonotype: This may arise from a read error, as a much more abundant clone is one base away. The chain has TRBV5-1 and TRBJ2-7; 9 bases are shared with TRBD2. This CDR3 is built from 15 residues. V lost 1 base and J lost 3; bases outside the gene matches: 5. Germline CDR1 is SGHRS and CDR2 is YFSETQ. The CDR3: CASSLSGTSSYEQYF. In DNA form, the CDR3 reads TGCGCCAGCAGCTTGAGTGGGACTAGCAGCTACGAGCAGTACTTC.

In this sample, this clonotype turned up many times. The CDR3 region has the DNA TGCGCCAGCAGCCAAGATCCAGGGTACTACTCTGGAAACACCATATATTTT. It specifies CASSQDPGYYSGNTIYF. V and J are TRBV4-1 and TRBJ1-3; maybe TRBD1 (5 bases). Germline V gives CDR1 MGHRA, CDR2 YSYEKL. Trimming shortened V by 0 bases and J by 0 bases, and 12 bases separated the two germline ends. This CDR3 comprises 17 residues.

This clonotype was seen ten or more times. The chain carries TRBV20-1 and TRBJ2-1, with a possible D match to TRBD2 (5 bases). The CDR3 contains 15 residues. Trimming stripped 8 bases from V and 1 base from J, with 18 bases between. Germline CDR1 and CDR2: DFQATT and SNEGSKA (reference sequence). DNA of the CDR3: TGCAGTTCTGTCCAGACCGGGAAATCCTACAATGAGCAGTTCTTC. Translating gives CSSVQTGKSYNEQFF.

This clonotype was seen at least ten times. The chain has TRBV20-1 and TRBJ2-7; D might be TRBD1 (5 bases). Germline V gives CDR1 DFQATT, CDR2 SNEGSKA (reference sequence). This CDR3 has 16 amino acids. V lost 3 bases to trimming and J lost 0 bases, with 18 bases between them. The CDR3 reads CSASHFLGESSYEQYF. The CDR3 DNA reads as TGCAGTGCTAGCCACTTCTTAGGGGAATCCTCCTACGAGCAGTACTTC.

This clonotype is medium-sized by share. The rearrangement uses TRBV27 and TRBJ2-3, with a possible D match to TRBD2 (6 bases). V lost 0 bases and J lost 3, with 13 bases in between. The length of the CDR3 is 16 residues. From germline, CDR1 is MNHEY and CDR2 SMNVEV (reference sequence). The CDR3 loop reads CASSLSASVGTDTQYF. The CDR3, as DNA: TGTGCCAGCAGTTTATCGGCTAGCGTGGGTACAGATACGCAGTATTTT.

On this clonotype: A much larger clone differs from this one at a single base, so this may be a read error. As the CDR3 is not closed by the conserved phenylalanine or tryptophan, this likely results from a read error. The V call is TRBV18, the J call TRBJ2-7; D call uncertain. The CDR3 is 12 residues long. Trimming took 2 bases from V and 5 from J, leaving 7 bases between them. The V gene's germline CDR1 is KGHSH and CDR2 LQKENI. DNA of the CDR3: TGTGCCAGCTCACCAGCCAGGAACGAGCAGTACTTA. As protein: CASSPARNEQYL.

This clonotype has a count of ten or more. This chain uses TRBV3-1 with TRBJ2-5; D is unclear. V lost 1 base to trimming and J lost 3 bases, with 6 bases between them. Germline loops: CDR1 LGHDT, CDR2 YNNKEL (reference sequence). The CDR3 extends over 13 amino acids. The CDR3 loop is CASSQVNEETQYF. CDR3 in DNA: TGTGCCAGCAGCCAAGTCAACGAAGAGACCCAGTACTTC.

This chain joins TRBV12-3 or TRBV12-4 and TRBJ2-5; TRBD2 is a possible D gene (5 bases). This CDR3 spans 13 amino acids. Trimming removed 10 bases at V and 4 bases at J, with 16 bases between. CDR3 region: CATTGKSGETQYF. The CDR3 DNA reads as TGTGCCACGACCGGGAAAAGCGGAGAGACCCAGTACTTC.

As concerns this clonotype: Just one base apart from a much larger clone, this may be a read error. The chain employs TRBV7-7 and TRBJ2-1; TRBD2 is a possible D gene (6 bases). Germline lookup yields CDR1 SSHAT and CDR2 FNYEAQ (reference sequence). The CDR3 extends over 15 amino acids. The CDR3 sequence: CASSREEGSYNEQFF. The CDR3 bases are TGTGCTAGCAGCCGTGAGGAGGGGTCCTACAATGAGCAGTTCTTC. Based on the CDR3 plus reference TRBV7-7 and TRBJ2-1, the full variable domain is GAGVSQSPRYKVTKRGQDVTLRCDPISSHATLYWYQQALGQGPEFLTYFNYEAQPDKSGLPSDRFSAERPEGSISTLTIQRTEQRDSAMYRCASSREEGSYNEQFFGPGTRLTVL.

In regard to this clonotype: A much more abundant neighbour one base away suggests this may be a read error. J is TRBJ2-5 and V is TRBV19; TRBD2 might be the D (5 bases). CDR3 length: 15 residues. Germline V gene sequence: CDR1 LNHDA, CDR2 SQIVND (reference sequence). The CDR3 DNA follows: TGTGCCAGCACCCCGTCATCCGGGAACCAAGAGGCCCAGTACTTC. Protein: CASTPSSGNQEAQYF.

This clonotype was counted ten times or more. The chain has TRBV7-3 and TRBJ2-1; D remains ambiguous. The germline V gene has CDR1 SGHTA and CDR2 FQGTGA. The ends were cut back, 2 bases at V and 8 bases at J, with 4 bases in the middle. The CDR3 length is 11 residues. CDR3 DNA sequence: TGTGCCAGCAGCTTAGGGGATGAGCAGTTCTTC. This sequence encodes CASSLGDEQFF.

This clonotype was recorded a few times. The V and J genes are TRBV3-1 and TRBJ1-3; possibly TRBD1 for D (5 bases). This CDR3 has 18 residues. Between the trimmed V and J ends, which lost 0 bases and 0 bases, there was a span of 15 bases. In germline, CDR1 is LGHDT, CDR2 YNNKEL (reference sequence). The DNA for the CDR3 is TGTGCCAGCAGCCAAGAAGGCAGGGCGGTTGTCTCTGGAAACACCATATATTTT. Translating it yields CASSQEGRAVVSGNTIYF.

This clonotype was observed many times. V is TRBV6-1 and J is TRBJ2-5, with 7 positions matching TRBD2. The CDR3 is 15 amino acids. V dropped 6 bases and J dropped 5; count of bases not matched to a gene: 12. Germline V gene data show CDR1 as MNHNS and CDR2 as SASEGT. CDR3 loop: CASSPSGAGSETQYF. CDR3 DNA sequence: TGTGCCAGCAGCCCCAGCGGGGCGGGGAGTGAGACCCAGTACTTC.

The chain uses TRBV7-9 and TRBJ2-3; no definite D call. V lost 7 bases, J lost 5 bases, and 16 bases lay in between. CDR3 length: 14 amino acids. Per germline, CDR1 SEHNR and CDR2 FQNEAQ (reference sequence). CDR3 sequence reads: CASKAEPERDTQYF. The CDR3, as DNA: TGTGCCAGCAAGGCCGAGCCTGAAAGAGATACGCAGTATTTT.

This clonotype was seen many times. The gene calls are TRBV4-1 and TRBJ1-3; no clear D gene. V was shortened by 6 bases and J by 0 bases, with 6 bases between the two germline ends. Germline V gene data show CDR1 as MGHRA and CDR2 as YSYEKL. CDR3 size: 13 residues. CDR3: CASSLLSGNTIYF. CDR3 bases: TGCGCCAGCAGTTTGCTCTCTGGAAACACCATATATTTT.

As concerns this clonotype: This may arise from a read error, as a much more abundant clone is one base away. V is TRBV5-1 and J is TRBJ2-2; no reliable D call. The length of the CDR3 is 14 residues. V lost 0 bases and J 4 bases, leaving 7 bases between the germline ends. Germline V gives CDR1 SGHRS, CDR2 YFSETQ. CDR3 residues: CASSLGPGTGELFF. Here the CDR3 DNA reads TGCGCCAGCAGCTTGGGACCTGGCACCGGGGAGCTGTTTTTT.

This clonotype has ten or more counts. The chain links TRBV28 to TRBJ2-2; weak D call: TRBD1 (5 bases). The V gene lost 6 bases and the J gene lost 5 bases, with 10 bases spanning the gap. This CDR3 has 13 residues. CDR1 MDHEN and CDR2 SYDVKM come from the germline V gene. The CDR3 DNA reads TGTGCCAGCAGACCCGACAGAACCGGGGAGCTGTTTTTT. This gives the protein CASRPDRTGELFF.

The rearrangement joins TRBV27 to TRBJ2-7, with TRBD2 as a possible D gene (5 bases). The CDR3 covers 14 residues. Germline V CDR1 and CDR2: MNHEY, SMNVEV (reference sequence). Trimming cost V 7 bases and J 3 bases, with 16 bases left between them. CDR3 coding DNA: TGTGCCAGCACTTGCCCGGGGTGCTTCTACGAGCAGTACGTC. This gives the protein CASTCPGCFYEQYV.

This clonotype turned up a few times. V is TRBV3-1 and J is TRBJ2-5; maybe TRBD2 (7 bases). The CDR3 spans 17 residues. With 2 bases removed from V and 1 base from J, the gap between germline ends came to 17 bases. Germline-derived CDR1 and CDR2 are LGHDT and YNNKEL (reference sequence). The CDR3 here is CASSQLTGRGAQETQYF. For the CDR3, the DNA is TGTGCCAGCAGCCAATTAACCGGACGGGGGGCCCAAGAGACCCAGTACTTC.

There are a few counts of this clonotype. The rearrangement joins TRBV7-9 to TRBJ2-7; possible D gene TRBD1, 6 bases. V dropped 6 bases and J dropped 6 bases, with 15 bases sitting between them. Per the germline V gene, CDR1 is SEHNR and CDR2 is FQNEAQ (reference sequence). The CDR3 runs to 13 residues. The CDR3 coding sequence is TGTGCCAGCAGTAAAACACAGGGTCGCGAGCAGTACTTC. Its protein product is CASSKTQGREQYF.

A remark on this clonotype: One base away lies a much larger clone, so this may be a sequencing read error. The chain carries TRBV19 and TRBJ2-5; 7 positions match TRBD2. Germline trimming cut 1 base from V and 0 bases from J; bases unmatched to any gene: 5. The CDR3 contains 16 residues. Germline CDR1 and CDR2: LNHDA and SQIVND (reference sequence). The CDR3 spells CASSIGALADQETQYF. In nucleotides, the CDR3 is TGTGCCAGTAGTATAGGCGCGCTAGCGGACCAAGAGACCCAGTACTTC.

This clonotype was seen at least ten times. V gene TRBV9 combines with J gene TRBJ2-1; D gene ambiguous. This CDR3 spans 12 amino acids. The ends were cut back, 0 bases at V and 6 bases at J, with 4 bases in the middle. Germline V gene sequence: CDR1 SGDLS, CDR2 YYNGEE. CDR3 sequence reads: CASSVALNEQFF. The CDR3 coding sequence is TGTGCCAGCAGCGTAGCCCTCAATGAGCAGTTCTTC.